Listed below are T cell receptor beta chains from one sample, sequenced in a study of control samples from healthy donors and cancer patients. Assay: immunoSEQ multiplex PCR; the TCRdb copy retains only in-frame clones and omits some. The sample holds about 180,000 clones, 90% seen once. Sequenced sample: blood. The receptors here all came from a woman aged 50 to 65 in good health. CDR3s include the opening cysteine and the closing phenylalanine or tryptophan. Fields, in order: V gene, D gene, clone size, J gene, CDR3 DNA, CDR3 protein. D genes are given only for firm matches. Clone size is not always given. Where it is, it says once, few, many or a class for expanded clones.

v_call: TRBV7-9
d_call: TRBD2
clone_size: -
j_call: TRBJ2-1
cdr3_nt: TGTGCCAGCAGCTTATTGCGGCTAGCGGGGTCCAATGAGCAGTTCTTC
cdr3_aa: CASSLLRLAGSNEQFF

v_call: TRBV7-9
d_call: TRBD1
clone_size: -
j_call: TRBJ2-1
cdr3_nt: TGTGCCAGCAGCCAAGCCACAGGGGCTGAGCAGTTCTTC
cdr3_aa: CASSQATGAEQFF

v_call: TRBV12-2
d_call: -
clone_size: few
j_call: TRBJ2-7
cdr3_nt: TGTGCAAGTCCCTCGACAGGGAATCGGTACTTC
cdr3_aa: CASPSTGNRYF

v_call: TRBV12-2
d_call: -
clone_size: -
j_call: TRBJ1-6
cdr3_nt: TGTGCAAGTCGCTTAGTAGGGAATTCACCCCTCCACTTT
cdr3_aa: CASRLVGNSPLHF

v_call: TRBV2
d_call: -
clone_size: -
j_call: TRBJ1-4
cdr3_nt: TGTGCCAGCAGCCGAGAGGAGGGGCGGAAACTGTTTTTT
cdr3_aa: CASSREEGRKLFF

v_call: TRBV2
d_call: -
clone_size: -
j_call: TRBJ1-3
cdr3_nt: TGTGCCAGCAGTTCGGGGGAATACACCATATATTTT
cdr3_aa: CASSSGEYTIYF

v_call: TRBV18
d_call: TRBD2
clone_size: once
j_call: TRBJ2-3
cdr3_nt: TGTGCCAGCTCACCCTTTACTAGCGGAACTAGCACAGATACGCAGTATTTT
cdr3_aa: CASSPFTSGTSTDTQYF

v_call: TRBV20-1
d_call: TRBD1
clone_size: -
j_call: TRBJ2-7
cdr3_nt: TGCAGTGCTAGTAGACAGGGCGGGTTGTACGAGCAGTACTTC
cdr3_aa: CSASRQGGLYEQYF

v_call: TRBV5-1
d_call: -
clone_size: -
j_call: TRBJ1-1
cdr3_nt: TGCGCCAGCAGCAAGGAACAGGGTGTCACTGAAGCTTTCTTT
cdr3_aa: CASSKEQGVTEAFF

v_call: TRBV10-3
d_call: -
clone_size: -
j_call: TRBJ2-5
cdr3_nt: TGTGCCATCGGTTTAAATCAAGGAGAGACCCAGTACTTC
cdr3_aa: CAIGLNQGETQYF

v_call: TRBV7-9
d_call: -
clone_size: few
j_call: TRBJ1-1
cdr3_nt: TGTGCCAGCAGCCCGATATGGGACGGTGAAGCTTTCTTT
cdr3_aa: CASSPIWDGEAFF

v_call: TRBV24-1
d_call: TRBD2
clone_size: few
j_call: TRBJ2-5
cdr3_nt: TGTGCCACCAGCCACCGAAGAGCGGGGCGGGAGACCCAGTACTTC
cdr3_aa: CATSHRRAGRETQYF

v_call: TRBV9
d_call: TRBD2
clone_size: -
j_call: TRBJ2-7
cdr3_nt: TGTGCCAGCAGCGTAGATTCTAGCGGGAGCTACGAGCAGTACTTC
cdr3_aa: CASSVDSSGSYEQYF

v_call: TRBV10-3
d_call: -
clone_size: -
j_call: TRBJ1-1
cdr3_nt: TGTGCCATCAGGGACGCCAACACTGAAGCTTTCTTT
cdr3_aa: CAIRDANTEAFF

v_call: TRBV7-2
d_call: -
clone_size: -
j_call: TRBJ1-2
cdr3_nt: TGTGCCAGCAGCTTAGGGGGGCAGCGCTTAGGCACCTTC
cdr3_aa: CASSLGGQRLGTF

v_call: TRBV14
d_call: -
clone_size: -
j_call: TRBJ2-1
cdr3_nt: TGTGCCAGCAGCCGAAAGGGTTCGACAGAGTACAATGAGCAGTTCTTC
cdr3_aa: CASSRKGSTEYNEQFF

v_call: TRBV5-1
d_call: TRBD1
clone_size: -
j_call: TRBJ2-7
cdr3_nt: TGCGCCAGCAGCTTGGGGGACAGGGCCCACGAGCAGTACTTC
cdr3_aa: CASSLGDRAHEQYF

v_call: TRBV5-5
d_call: -
clone_size: -
j_call: TRBJ1-3
cdr3_nt: TGTGCCAGCAGCTTTGGAAACTCTGGAAACACCATATATTTT
cdr3_aa: CASSFGNSGNTIYF

v_call: TRBV2
d_call: -
clone_size: -
j_call: TRBJ1-1
cdr3_nt: TGTGCCCACACCCGCGACAGGAACACTGAAGCTTTCTTT
cdr3_aa: CAHTRDRNTEAFF

v_call: TRBV15
d_call: -
clone_size: -
j_call: TRBJ1-2
cdr3_nt: TGTGCCACCAGCAGAGATTTCACCGCAGCGATTAACTATGGCTACACCTTC
cdr3_aa: CATSRDFTAAINYGYTF

v_call: TRBV9
d_call: -
clone_size: -
j_call: TRBJ2-7
cdr3_nt: TGTGCCAGCAGCGTCAAAAGCTCCTACGAGCAGTACTTC
cdr3_aa: CASSVKSSYEQYF

v_call: TRBV19
d_call: -
clone_size: -
j_call: TRBJ2-7
cdr3_nt: TGTGCCAGTAGTATAACTAGCATGTCCTACGAGCAGTACTTC
cdr3_aa: CASSITSMSYEQYF

v_call: TRBV4-3
d_call: -
clone_size: -
j_call: TRBJ1-2
cdr3_nt: TGCGCCAGCAGCCAAGTATCTTCAGGCTACTATGGCTACACCTTC
cdr3_aa: CASSQVSSGYYGYTF

v_call: TRBV27
d_call: TRBD1
clone_size: -
j_call: TRBJ1-1
cdr3_nt: TGTGCCAGCAGTGATCTACCGGGACAGTGGGACACTGAAGCTTTCTTT
cdr3_aa: CASSDLPGQWDTEAFF

v_call: TRBV24-1
d_call: TRBD1
clone_size: -
j_call: TRBJ2-1
cdr3_nt: TGTGCCACCAGTGGGTTCCTCGGACAGGGGGCGGGTGAGCAGTTCTTC
cdr3_aa: CATSGFLGQGAGEQFF

v_call: TRBV6-5
d_call: -
clone_size: -
j_call: TRBJ1-5
cdr3_nt: TGTGCCAGCAGTTACTCCGACAAGTTCCAGCCCCAGCATTTT
cdr3_aa: CASSYSDKFQPQHF

v_call: TRBV3-1/TRBV3-2
d_call: TRBD1
clone_size: -
j_call: TRBJ1-1
cdr3_nt: TGTGCCAGCAGTAGACAGGGAGCTGAAGCTTTCTTT
cdr3_aa: CASSRQGAEAFF

v_call: TRBV29-1
d_call: TRBD2
clone_size: -
j_call: TRBJ2-7
cdr3_nt: TGCAGCGTTACGGCTAGCGGGAGGAAATACGAGCAGTACTTC
cdr3_aa: CSVTASGRKYEQYF

v_call: TRBV4-2
d_call: TRBD1
clone_size: -
j_call: TRBJ1-3
cdr3_nt: TGTGCCAGCAGCCGAGCAGGGGGCTTGAGTGGAAACACCATATATTTT
cdr3_aa: CASSRAGGLSGNTIYF

v_call: TRBV2
d_call: -
clone_size: -
j_call: TRBJ2-7
cdr3_nt: TGTGCCAGCAGTGAAGAACGTTACGAGCAGTACTTC
cdr3_aa: CASSEERYEQYF

v_call: TRBV28
d_call: -
clone_size: -
j_call: TRBJ1-4
cdr3_nt: TGTGCCAGCATCACCGCGGGGGTGGGTGAAAAACTGTTTTTT
cdr3_aa: CASITAGVGEKLFF

v_call: TRBV5-1
d_call: -
clone_size: once
j_call: TRBJ1-4
cdr3_nt: TGCGCCAGCAGCCGACAGCAAAGGAATGAAAAACTGTTTTTT
cdr3_aa: CASSRQQRNEKLFF

v_call: TRBV5-8
d_call: -
clone_size: -
j_call: TRBJ2-1
cdr3_nt: TGTGCCAGCAGCTTGGCCTCCCCGTGGGGGGTGGGGACCAATGAGCAGTTCTTC
cdr3_aa: CASSLASPWGVGTNEQFF

v_call: TRBV21-1
d_call: -
clone_size: -
j_call: TRBJ2-7
cdr3_nt: TGTGCCAGCAGCACCCGGACGGCTTCTTGGCAGTACTTC
cdr3_aa: CASSTRTASWQYF

v_call: TRBV9
d_call: TRBD2
clone_size: -
j_call: TRBJ2-1
cdr3_nt: TGTGCCAGCAGCCACCGAGGGGGCCTAGCGGGGGCCCCCTACAATGAGCAGTTCTTC
cdr3_aa: CASSHRGGLAGAPYNEQFF

v_call: TRBV29-1
d_call: -
clone_size: -
j_call: TRBJ1-2
cdr3_nt: TGCAGCGCCGACCAGGGATTAGGTGGCTACACCTTC
cdr3_aa: CSADQGLGGYTF

v_call: TRBV2
d_call: -
clone_size: -
j_call: TRBJ1-5
cdr3_nt: TGTGCCAGCAGCGCACAGAGTTATAGCAATCAGCCCCAGCATTTT
cdr3_aa: CASSAQSYSNQPQHF

v_call: TRBV27
d_call: TRBD2
clone_size: -
j_call: TRBJ2-7
cdr3_nt: TGTGCCAGCAGTTTATGGGGTGGGGGGGGTTCACCCTACGAGCAGTACTTC
cdr3_aa: CASSLWGGGGSPYEQYF

v_call: TRBV5-1
d_call: TRBD1
clone_size: -
j_call: TRBJ1-6
cdr3_nt: TGCGCCAGCAGCTTGTACAGGGGGGGAGATTCACCCCTCCACTTT
cdr3_aa: CASSLYRGGDSPLHF

v_call: TRBV7-3
d_call: -
clone_size: -
j_call: TRBJ1-6
cdr3_nt: TGTGCCAGCAGCCCCGGCCTTTATAATTCACCCCTCCACTTT
cdr3_aa: CASSPGLYNSPLHF

v_call: TRBV4-2
d_call: -
clone_size: -
j_call: TRBJ2-5
cdr3_nt: TGTGCCAGCAGCCAATCCCGACAGCAAGAGACCCAGTACTTC
cdr3_aa: CASSQSRQQETQYF

v_call: TRBV7-9
d_call: -
clone_size: -
j_call: TRBJ2-7
cdr3_nt: TGTGCCAGCAGCTTAGTGTACGGCGAGCAGTACTTC
cdr3_aa: CASSLVYGEQYF

v_call: TRBV4-2
d_call: TRBD1
clone_size: -
j_call: TRBJ1-6
cdr3_nt: TGTGCCAGCAGCCAGAATCCGGGACAGCTAATCTATAATTCACCCCTCCACTTT
cdr3_aa: CASSQNPGQLIYNSPLHF

v_call: TRBV28
d_call: -
clone_size: -
j_call: TRBJ2-1
cdr3_nt: TGTGCCAGCAGGAAACCCGGGGGCAATGAGCAGTTCTTC
cdr3_aa: CASRKPGGNEQFF

v_call: TRBV28
d_call: -
clone_size: -
j_call: TRBJ1-3
cdr3_nt: TGTGCCAGCAGTCCCTCATGGGGCCGCCCGAGTGGAAACACCATATATTTT
cdr3_aa: CASSPSWGRPSGNTIYF